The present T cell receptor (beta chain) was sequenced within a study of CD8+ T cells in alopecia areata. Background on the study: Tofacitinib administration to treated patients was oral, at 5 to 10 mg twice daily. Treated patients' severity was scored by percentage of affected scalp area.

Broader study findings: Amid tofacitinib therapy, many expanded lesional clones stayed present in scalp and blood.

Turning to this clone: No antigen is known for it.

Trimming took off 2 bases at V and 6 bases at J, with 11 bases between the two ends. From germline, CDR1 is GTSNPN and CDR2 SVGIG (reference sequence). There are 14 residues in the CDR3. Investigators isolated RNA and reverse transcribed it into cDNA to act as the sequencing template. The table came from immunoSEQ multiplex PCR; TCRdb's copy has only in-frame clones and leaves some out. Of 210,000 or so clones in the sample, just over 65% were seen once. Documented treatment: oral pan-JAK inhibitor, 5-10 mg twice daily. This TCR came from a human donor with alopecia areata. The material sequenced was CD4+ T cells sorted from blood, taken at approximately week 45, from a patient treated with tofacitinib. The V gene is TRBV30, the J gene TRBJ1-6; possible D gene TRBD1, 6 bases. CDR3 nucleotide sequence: TGTGCCTGGAGTAAGACACAGGGTAATTCACCCCTCCACTTT. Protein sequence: CAWSKTQGNSPLHF.